This T cell receptor (beta chain) was recorded in a study of blood T cell repertoires in COVID-19. Recruitment covered about 25 US areas and drew participants whose ages spanned roughly 18 to 100 years. This CDR3 region has 17 residues. Produced via immunoSEQ multiplex PCR; TCRdb's table is partial and in-frame only. The sample yields 200,000 to 250,000 clones, 80% to 90% seen once. The V gene is TRBV7-5, the J gene TRBJ2-5; the table's D call of TRBD2 was not tested on the DNA. TRBV7-5 is an annotated pseudogene. The sequencing sample was made of PBMCs or T cells enriched from blood (not recorded which). This clonotype originated in a man aged 35 to 55 who had recovered from COVID-19. DNA of the CDR3: TGTGTCAGAAGCGGAGGGACTAGCGGGGGGGCCCGCGAGACCCAGTACTTC. This codes for CVRSGGTSGGARETQYF.